The 9 T cell receptor beta chains listed next were all sequenced from one sample in a study of cytomegalovirus exposure and HLA in healthy donors. PCR involved 60 Vbeta and 13 Jbeta primers. Produced via immunoSEQ multiplex PCR; TCRdb's table is partial and in-frame only. The table includes fewer than 200,000 clones, roughly 12% detected once. Sequences were obtained from PBMCs. The receptors stem from a man aged 50 or older in good health and CMV-seropositive.

The gene calls are TRBV18 and TRBJ2-2, with 8 nucleotides matching TRBD2. Per the germline V gene, CDR1 is KGHSH and CDR2 is LQKENI. The J segment lost 5 bases and the V segment lost 2 bases, leaving 7 bases of the junction unmatched. The CDR3 sequence is 16 residues long. CDR3 sequence reads: CASSPVQAGETGELFF. The CDR3 nucleotides are TGTGCCAGCTCACCAGTCCAAGCGGGGGAAACCGGGGAGCTGTTTTTT.

Only a few counts were recorded for this clone. V gene TRBV19 combines with J gene TRBJ1-2; 8 nucleotides line up with TRBD1. Looked up from germline, CDR1 is LNHDA and CDR2 is SQIVND (reference sequence). Unmatched junction bases numbered 5, after V lost 2 bases and J lost 6 bases. There are 14 residues in the CDR3. In DNA, the CDR3 is TGTGCCAGTAGTATATATAGGACAGGGCATGGCTACACCTTC. Translated: CASSIYRTGHGYTF.

This clone has only a few counts. The V call is TRBV7-8, the J call TRBJ2-1; the D gene is possibly TRBD1 (6 bases). Trimming cost V 0 bases and J 10 bases, with 7 bases left between them. This CDR3 contains 12 residues. Germline V lookup: CDR1 SGHVS, CDR2 FQNEAQ. This CDR3 is CASSLAGTEQFF. The CDR3 DNA reads as TGTGCCAGCAGCTTAGCCGGGACAGAGCAGTTCTTC.

The chain employs TRBV15 and TRBJ1-2; D unclear. The CDR3 length is 13 residues. The V gene lost 1 base and the J gene lost 4 bases, with 7 bases spanning the gap. The germline gives CDR1 LNHNV, CDR2 YYDKDF (reference sequence). Here the CDR3 reads CATSRGAGYGYTF. The CDR3 DNA follows: TGTGCCACCAGCAGAGGGGCAGGCTATGGCTACACCTTC.

The V and J genes are TRBV15 and TRBJ1-2; a possible D gene is TRBD1 (6 bases). The germline V gene encodes CDR1 LNHNV and CDR2 YYDKDF (reference sequence). This CDR3 region has 14 residues. The V and J ends lost 4 bases and 7 bases respectively, with 16 bases between them. The CDR3 region has the DNA TGTGCCACCAGCACCCCCGGGCAGGGGAGTGGCTACACCTTC. This codes for CATSTPGQGSGYTF.

The chain has TRBV28 and TRBJ1-5; TRBD1 matches at 8 bases. Looked up from germline, CDR1 is MDHEN and CDR2 is SYDVKM. The J segment lost 10 bases and the V segment lost 2 bases, leaving 19 bases of the junction unmatched. The CDR3 loop spans 18 amino acids. This CDR3 reads CASSLPTQTGVGVFPQHF. DNA of the CDR3: TGTGCCAGCAGTTTACCAACCCAGACAGGGGTAGGAGTCTTTCCCCAGCATTTT.

There are a few counts of this clone. The V call is TRBV5-4, the J call TRBJ2-2, with TRBD1 matching over 8 bases. Germline-derived CDR1 and CDR2 are SGHNT and YYREEE (reference sequence). With V trimmed by 4 bases and J by 4 bases, 9 bases remained unmatched. CDR3 length equals 16 residues. The CDR3 loop reads CASSPPTGVITGELFF. The DNA of the CDR3 is TGTGCCAGCAGCCCCCCGACAGGGGTAATCACCGGGGAGCTGTTTTTT.

This clone was seen more than once but under ten times. V usage is TRBV7-9 and J usage is TRBJ2-2, with D possibly TRBD1 on 6 matching bases. Trimming left V 3 bases short and J 2 bases short, with 10 bases between. CDR3 length: 15 residues. CDR1 SEHNR and CDR2 FQNEAQ come from the germline V gene (reference sequence). CDR3 region: CASSFGTTNTGELFF. In DNA form, the CDR3 reads TGTGCCAGCAGCTTTGGGACAACCAACACCGGGGAGCTGTTTTTT.

The chain combines TRBV14 with TRBJ1-2; D is ambiguous. CDR1 and CDR2 (germline): SGHDN, FVKESK. Trimming cost V 0 bases and J 4 bases, with 12 bases left between them. The CDR3 runs 15 residues. This chain's CDR3 is CASSQDNGAVYGYTF. The CDR3 region has the DNA TGTGCCAGCAGCCAAGACAACGGCGCGGTCTATGGCTACACCTTC.